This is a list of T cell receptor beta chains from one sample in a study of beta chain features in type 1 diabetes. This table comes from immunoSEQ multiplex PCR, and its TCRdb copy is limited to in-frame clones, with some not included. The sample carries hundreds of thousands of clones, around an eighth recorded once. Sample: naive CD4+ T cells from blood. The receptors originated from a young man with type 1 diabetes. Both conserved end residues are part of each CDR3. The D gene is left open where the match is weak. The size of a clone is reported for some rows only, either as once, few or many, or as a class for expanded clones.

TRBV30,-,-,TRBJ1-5,TGTGCCTGGAGTGTAAGGGAGAAAAATCAGCCCCAGCATTTT,CAWSVREKNQPQHF
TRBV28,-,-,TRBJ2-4,TGTGCCAGCAAAGGGGCCCCCAAAAACATTCAGTACTTC,CASKGAPKNIQYF
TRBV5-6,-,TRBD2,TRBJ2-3,TGTGCCAGCAGATGGGAGGGGACAGATACGCAGTATTTT,CASRWEGTDTQYF
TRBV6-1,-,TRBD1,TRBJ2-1,TGTGCCAGCACGGACAGGTACAATGAGCAGTTCTTC,CASTDRYNEQFF
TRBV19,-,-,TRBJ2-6,TGTGCCAGTAGCCCGTCTGGCGCCAACGTCCTGACTTTC,CASSPSGANVLTF
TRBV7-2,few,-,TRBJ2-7,TGTGCCAGCAGGGTGGGGGGACGGAACACCTACGAGCAGTACTTC,CASRVGGRNTYEQYF
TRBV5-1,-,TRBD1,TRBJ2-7,TGCGCCAGCACCCCGGGACAGACCTACTACGAGCAGTACTTC,CASTPGQTYYEQYF
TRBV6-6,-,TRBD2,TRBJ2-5,TGTGCCAGCAGTACCAGCGGGAGACTGGGAGAGACCCAGTACTTC,CASSTSGRLGETQYF
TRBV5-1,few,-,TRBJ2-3,TGCGCCAGCAGCTTGGGACAGTTGACGACTAGCACAGATACGCAGTATTTT,CASSLGQLTTSTDTQYF
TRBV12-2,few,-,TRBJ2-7,TGTGCAAGTCGCTTAGAGGAATCGGAGAGCTCCTACGAGCAGTACTTC,CASRLEESESSYEQYF
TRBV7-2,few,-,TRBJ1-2,TGTGCCAGCAGCTTCGGTAGCTATGGCTACACCTTC,CASSFGSYGYTF
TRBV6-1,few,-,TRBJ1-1,TGTGCCAGCAGTGTACGGGAGGACTGGGCAGGGGCTGAAGCTTTCTTT,CASSVREDWAGAEAFF
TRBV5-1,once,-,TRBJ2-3,TGCGCCAGCAGCATCCTACCAGGGACCACTAGCACAGATACGCAGTATTTT,CASSILPGTTSTDTQYF
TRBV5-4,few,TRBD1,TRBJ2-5,TGTGCCAGCACCTTGGGACAGAGACAAGAGACCCAGTACTTC,CASTLGQRQETQYF
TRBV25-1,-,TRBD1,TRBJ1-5,TGTGCCAGCAGTTTGACAGGGGACAATCAGCCCCAGCATTTT,CASSLTGDNQPQHF
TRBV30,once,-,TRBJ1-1,TGTGCCTTATCAGCGAACACTGAAGCTTTCTTT,CALSANTEAFF
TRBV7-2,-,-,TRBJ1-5,TGTGCCAGCAGCTTAAGGAAGGGGGTACGAGGTGAGCAGCCCCAGCATTTT,CASSLRKGVRGEQPQHF
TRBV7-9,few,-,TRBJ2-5,TGTGCCAGCAGCTTAACAGAGACCCAGTACTTC,CASSLTETQYF
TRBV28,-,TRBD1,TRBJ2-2,TGTGCCAGCAGTTTGTACCCGACAGGGAACGCCGGGGAGCTGTTTTTT,CASSLYPTGNAGELFF
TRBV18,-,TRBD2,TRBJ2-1,TGTGCCAGCTCACCACCGGCGGGGGGTAACTACAATGAGCAGTTCTTC,CASSPPAGGNYNEQFF
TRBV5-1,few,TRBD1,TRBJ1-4,TGCGCCAGCAGCAGGGGACAGGGGACCGCGGATGAAAAACTGTTTTTT,CASSRGQGTADEKLFF
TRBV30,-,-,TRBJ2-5,TGTGCCTGGAGTGATAAAAAGGGGTTAGGGGAGACCCAGTACTTC,CAWSDKKGLGETQYF
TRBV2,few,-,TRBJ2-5,TGTGCCAGCAGTGATCAGAGCAATCGAGGAGAGACCCAGTACTTC,CASSDQSNRGETQYF
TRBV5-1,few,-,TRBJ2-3,TGCGCCAGCAGCTTGGAATGGGGGGCCACAGATACGCAGTATTTT,CASSLEWGATDTQYF
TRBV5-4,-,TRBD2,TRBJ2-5,TGTGCCAGCAGCCCTCAGACTAGCGGGAGAGAGACCCAGTACTTC,CASSPQTSGRETQYF
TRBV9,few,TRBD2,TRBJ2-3,TGTGCCAGCAGCGTTAGCGGGTTGGGAGGCACGCAGTATTTT,CASSVSGLGGTQYF
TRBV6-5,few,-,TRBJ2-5,TGTGCCAGCAGTGGAAGGGGGGAAGAGACCCAGTACTTC,CASSGRGEETQYF
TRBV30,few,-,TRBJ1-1,TGTGCCGGGGGGAACACTGAAGCTTTCTTT,CAGGNTEAFF
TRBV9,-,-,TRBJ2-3,TGTGCCAGCAGCCCCGAGTGGCTAGGTACGCAGTATTTT,CASSPEWLGTQYF
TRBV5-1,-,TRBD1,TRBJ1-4,TGCGCCAGCAGCTTGGAGGGAGGGGGCGCCGATGAAAAACTGTTTTTT,CASSLEGGGADEKLFF
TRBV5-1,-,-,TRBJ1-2,TGCGCCAGCAGTCAGGGCCATAACTATGGCTACACCTTC,CASSQGHNYGYTF
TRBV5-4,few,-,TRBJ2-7,TGTGCCAGCAGCTTGGACCAGGGCTCCTACGAGCAGTACTTC,CASSLDQGSYEQYF
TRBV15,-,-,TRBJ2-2,TGTGCCACCAGCAGAGGACCCTTTCCCGGGGAGCTGTTTTTT,CATSRGPFPGELFF
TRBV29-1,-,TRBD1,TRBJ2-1,TGCAGCGTTGGTGTGGGACAGCGGCCCAATGAGCAGTTCTTC,CSVGVGQRPNEQFF
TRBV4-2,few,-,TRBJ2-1,TGTGCCAGCAGCCAAGATTCTGGCTCCCGGGGGTACAATGAGCAGTTCTTC,CASSQDSGSRGYNEQFF
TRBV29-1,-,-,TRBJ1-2,TGCAGCGCAGGGGCCCGGGGCTACACCTTC,CSAGARGYTF
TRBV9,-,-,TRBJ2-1,TGTGCCAGCAGCGCAGGAGGGAACTCCTACAATGAGCAGTTCTTC,CASSAGGNSYNEQFF
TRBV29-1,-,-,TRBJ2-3,TGCAGCGTCCCCCGGGGTAGCGGTAGCACAGATACGCAGTATTTT,CSVPRGSGSTDTQYF